This TCR beta chain was retrieved from a study of Tregs in tolerant kidney transplant recipients. Related graft donors supplied nonmyeloablative bone marrow transplants, and mixed chimerism was transient. Unstimulated regulatory T cells (CD4+CD25+CD127-), CD4+CD25- non-regulatory cells, CD4 and CD8 cells were FACS-sorted from thawed PBMCs. The data were produced by immunoSEQ multiplex PCR, yet TCRdb's version contains in-frame clones alone and is incomplete. The data contain about 50,000 clones, about nine tenths of them singletons. Looked up from germline, CDR1 is MNHEY and CDR2 is SVGAGI. V dropped 2 bases and J dropped 6 bases, with 8 bases sitting between them. The CDR3 is 12 residues long.

Here the sequenced sample was CD8+ T cells from blood (PBMCs), taken 12 months after the transplant. The V gene is TRBV6-5, the J gene TRBJ2-7; a weak D match, TRBD1 (6 bases). The TCR originated in a human patient who received a combined kidney and bone marrow transplant. A subset of T cells may come from the graft donor. CDR3 bases: TGTGCCAGCAGTTACGGGACACTCGAGCAGTACTTC. Translating gives CASSYGTLEQYF.